A single TCR beta chain is shown here with its context. What it recognizes is unknown. This record comes from a study of OX40 agonist ivuxolimab in advanced cancers. Study context: Patients were given ivuxolimab, an antibody that agonizes OX40 (CD134). Whole-study results and caveats: Antigen specificity remained undetermined for the expanded peripheral T cells.

TCRdb's table, derived via immunoSEQ multiplex PCR, lists solely in-frame clones and lacks some. The sample has 40,000 to 60,000 clones, about 90% seen once. Germline V gives CDR1 SGHTA, CDR2 FQGNSA. V lost 5 bases and J lost 5; bases outside the gene matches: 10. The CDR3 has 17 amino acids. The sample consisted of CD4+ or CD8+ T cells sorted from blood, taken in a trial of the OX40 agonist ivuxolimab. The clonotype originates from an adult with an advanced solid tumor such as melanoma, head and neck, liver or kidney cancer. This chain uses TRBV7-2 with TRBJ2-4; 12 nucleotides line up with TRBD2. In DNA form, the CDR3 reads TGTGCCAGCAGCCCCTTTGGAGGGACTAGCGGGCAAAACATTCAGTACTTC. Amino acid sequence: CASSPFGGTSGQNIQYF.